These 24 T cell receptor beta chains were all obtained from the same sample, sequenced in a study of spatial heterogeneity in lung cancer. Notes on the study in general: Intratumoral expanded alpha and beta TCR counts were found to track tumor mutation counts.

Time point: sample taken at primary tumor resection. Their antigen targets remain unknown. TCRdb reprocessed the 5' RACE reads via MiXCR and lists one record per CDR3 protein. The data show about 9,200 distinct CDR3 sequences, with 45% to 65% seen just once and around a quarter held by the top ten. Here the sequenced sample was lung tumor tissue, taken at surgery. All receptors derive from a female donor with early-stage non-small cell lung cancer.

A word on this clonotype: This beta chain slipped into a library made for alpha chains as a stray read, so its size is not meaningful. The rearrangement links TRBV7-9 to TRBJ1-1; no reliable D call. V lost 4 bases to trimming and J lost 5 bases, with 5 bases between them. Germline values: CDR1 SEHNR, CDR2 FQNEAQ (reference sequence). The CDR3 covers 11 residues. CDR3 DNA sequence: TGTGCCAGCAGCTCCCTAACTGAAGCTTTCTTT. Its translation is CASSSLTEAFF.

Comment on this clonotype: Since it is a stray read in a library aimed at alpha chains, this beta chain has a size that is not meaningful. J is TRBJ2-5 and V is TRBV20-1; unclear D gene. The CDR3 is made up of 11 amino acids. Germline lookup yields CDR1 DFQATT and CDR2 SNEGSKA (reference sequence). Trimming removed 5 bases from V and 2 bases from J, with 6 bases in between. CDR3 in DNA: TGCAGTGCTTCCCGTCAAGAGACCCAGTACTTC. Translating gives CSASRQETQYF.

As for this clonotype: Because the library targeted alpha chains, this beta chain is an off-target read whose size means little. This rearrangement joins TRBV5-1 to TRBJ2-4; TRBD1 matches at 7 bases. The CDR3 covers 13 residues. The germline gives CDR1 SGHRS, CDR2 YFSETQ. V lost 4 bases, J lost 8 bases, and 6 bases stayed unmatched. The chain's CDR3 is CASSPDRADIQYF. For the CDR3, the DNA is TGCGCCAGCAGCCCTGACAGGGCGGACATTCAGTACTTC.

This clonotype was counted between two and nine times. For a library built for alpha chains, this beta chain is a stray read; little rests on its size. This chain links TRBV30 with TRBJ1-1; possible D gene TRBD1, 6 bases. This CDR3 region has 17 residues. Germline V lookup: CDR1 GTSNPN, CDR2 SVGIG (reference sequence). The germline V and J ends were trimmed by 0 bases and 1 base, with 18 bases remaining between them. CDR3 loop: CAWSVQWRGGRNTEAFF. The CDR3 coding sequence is TGTGCCTGGAGTGTACAATGGAGGGGGGGACGGAACACTGAAGCTTTCTTT.

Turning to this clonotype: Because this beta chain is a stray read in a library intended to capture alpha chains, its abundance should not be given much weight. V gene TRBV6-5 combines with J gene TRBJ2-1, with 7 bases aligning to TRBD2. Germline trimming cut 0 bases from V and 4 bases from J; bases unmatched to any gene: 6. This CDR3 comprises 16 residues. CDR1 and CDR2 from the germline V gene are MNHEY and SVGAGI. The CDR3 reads CASSYSTGRGYNEQFF. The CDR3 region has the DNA TGTGCCAGCAGTTACTCGACGGGGAGGGGATACAATGAGCAGTTCTTC.

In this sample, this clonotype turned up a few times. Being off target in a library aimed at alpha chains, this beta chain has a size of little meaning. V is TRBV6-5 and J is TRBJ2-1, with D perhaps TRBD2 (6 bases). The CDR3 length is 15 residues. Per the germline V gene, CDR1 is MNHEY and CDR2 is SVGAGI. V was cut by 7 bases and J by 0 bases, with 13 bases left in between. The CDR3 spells CASNLASSSYNEQFF. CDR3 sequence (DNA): TGTGCCAGCAATCTAGCGTCTTCCTCCTACAATGAGCAGTTCTTC.

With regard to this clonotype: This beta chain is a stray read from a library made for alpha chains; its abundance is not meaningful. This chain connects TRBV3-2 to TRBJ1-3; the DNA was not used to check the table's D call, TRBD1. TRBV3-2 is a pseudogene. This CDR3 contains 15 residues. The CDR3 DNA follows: TGTGCCAGCAGCCAATCTGACAGAAGAGGAAACACCATATATTTT. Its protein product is CASSQSDRRGNTIYF.

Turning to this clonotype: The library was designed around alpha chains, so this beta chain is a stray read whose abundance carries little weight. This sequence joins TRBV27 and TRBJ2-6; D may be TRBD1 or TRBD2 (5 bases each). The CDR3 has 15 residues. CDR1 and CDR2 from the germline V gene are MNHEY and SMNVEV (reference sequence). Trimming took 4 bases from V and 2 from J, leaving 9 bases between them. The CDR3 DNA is TGTGCCAGCAGTTGGTTGGGGGCTGGGGCCAACGTCCTGACTTTC. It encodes CASSWLGAGANVLTF. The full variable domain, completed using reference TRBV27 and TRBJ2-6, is EAQVTQNPRYLITVTGKKLTVTCSQNMNHEYMSWYRQDPGLGLRQIYYSMNVEVTDKGDVPEGYKVSRKEKRNFPLILESPSPNQTSLYFCASSWLGAGANVLTFGAGSRLTVL.

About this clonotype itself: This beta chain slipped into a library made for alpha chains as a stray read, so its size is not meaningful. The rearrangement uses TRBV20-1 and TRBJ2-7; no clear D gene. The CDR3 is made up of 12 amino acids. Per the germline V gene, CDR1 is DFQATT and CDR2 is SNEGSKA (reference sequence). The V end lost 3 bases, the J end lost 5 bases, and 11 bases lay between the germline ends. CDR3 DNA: TGCAGTGCTAGCCAGGTTGCCGACGAGCAGTACTTC. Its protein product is CSASQVADEQYF.

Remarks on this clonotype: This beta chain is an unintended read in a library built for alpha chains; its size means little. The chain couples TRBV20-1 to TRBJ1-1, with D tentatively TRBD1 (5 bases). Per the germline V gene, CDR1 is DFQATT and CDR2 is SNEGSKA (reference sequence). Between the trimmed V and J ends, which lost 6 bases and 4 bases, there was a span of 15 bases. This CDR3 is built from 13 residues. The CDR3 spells CSATGRLVTEAFF. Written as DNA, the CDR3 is TGCAGTGCAACGGGACGGTTGGTCACTGAAGCTTTCTTT.

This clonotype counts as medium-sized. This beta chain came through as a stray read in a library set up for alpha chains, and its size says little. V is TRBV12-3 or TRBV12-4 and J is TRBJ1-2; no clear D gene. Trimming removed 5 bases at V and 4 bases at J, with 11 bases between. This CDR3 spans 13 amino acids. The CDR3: CASSLQHSYGYTF. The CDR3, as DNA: TGTGCCAGCAGTCTACAGCATTCCTATGGCTACACCTTC.

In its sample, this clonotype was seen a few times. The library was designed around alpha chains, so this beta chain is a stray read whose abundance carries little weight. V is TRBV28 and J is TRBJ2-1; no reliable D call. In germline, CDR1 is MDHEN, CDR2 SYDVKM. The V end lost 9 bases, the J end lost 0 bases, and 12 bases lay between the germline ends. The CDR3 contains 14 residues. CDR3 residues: CASQKDDSYNEQFF. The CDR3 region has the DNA TGTGCCAGTCAAAAGGACGACTCCTACAATGAGCAGTTCTTC.

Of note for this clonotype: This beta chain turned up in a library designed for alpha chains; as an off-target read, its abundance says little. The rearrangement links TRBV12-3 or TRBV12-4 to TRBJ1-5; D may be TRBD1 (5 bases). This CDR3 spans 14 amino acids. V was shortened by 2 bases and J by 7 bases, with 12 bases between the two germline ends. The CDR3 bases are TGTGCCAGCAGTTTATGGGGCTTGGGGCAGCCCCAGCATTTT. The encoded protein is CASSLWGLGQPQHF.

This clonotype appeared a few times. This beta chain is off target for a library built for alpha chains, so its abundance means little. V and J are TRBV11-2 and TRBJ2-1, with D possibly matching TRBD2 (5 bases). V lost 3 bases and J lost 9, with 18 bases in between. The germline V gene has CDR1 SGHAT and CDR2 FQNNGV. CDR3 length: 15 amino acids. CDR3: CASSLFPTSRGEQFF. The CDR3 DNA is TGTGCCAGCAGCTTGTTCCCCACTAGTCGTGGTGAGCAGTTCTTC.

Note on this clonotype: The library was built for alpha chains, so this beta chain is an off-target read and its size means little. In nucleotides, the CDR3 is TGTGCCAGCAGTTACAGGGGAATGTACGAGCAGTACTTC. Its protein is CASSYRGMYEQYF. The chain links TRBV6-5 to TRBJ2-7, with TRBD1 as a possible D gene (5 bases). The CDR3 runs 13 residues. Germline V lookup: CDR1 MNHEY, CDR2 SVGAGI. The V end was cut by 2 bases, the J end by 4 bases, with 9 bases between.

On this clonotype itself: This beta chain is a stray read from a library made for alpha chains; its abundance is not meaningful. Here the CDR3 reads CASSQGPAGELFF. The CDR3 DNA follows: TGTGCCAGCAGCCAGGGACCGGCCGGGGAGCTGTTTTTT. The chain employs TRBV7-9 and TRBJ2-2; TRBD1 or TRBD2 may be the D gene (5 bases each). Germline V gene sequence: CDR1 SEHNR, CDR2 FQNEAQ (reference sequence). This CDR3 comprises 13 residues. The V and J ends lost 5 bases and 6 bases respectively, with 10 bases between them.

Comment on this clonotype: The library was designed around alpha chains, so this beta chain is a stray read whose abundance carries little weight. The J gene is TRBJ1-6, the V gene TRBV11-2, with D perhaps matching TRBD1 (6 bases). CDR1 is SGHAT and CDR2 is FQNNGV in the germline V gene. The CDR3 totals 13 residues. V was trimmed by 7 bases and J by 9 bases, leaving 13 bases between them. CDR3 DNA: TGTGCCAGCACCCAGCCGGGGGCTTCACCCCTCCACTTT. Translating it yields CASTQPGASPLHF.

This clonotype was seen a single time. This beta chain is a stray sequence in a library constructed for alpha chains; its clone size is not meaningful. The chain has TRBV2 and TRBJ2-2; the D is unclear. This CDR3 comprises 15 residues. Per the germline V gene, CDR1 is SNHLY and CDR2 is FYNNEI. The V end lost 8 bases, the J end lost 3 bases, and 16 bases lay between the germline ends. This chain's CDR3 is CASRMWGIDTGELFF. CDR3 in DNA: TGTGCCAGCCGAATGTGGGGTATCGACACCGGGGAGCTGTTTTTT. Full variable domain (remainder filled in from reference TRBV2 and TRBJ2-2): EPEVTQTPSHQVTQMGQEVILRCVPISNHLYFYWYRQILGQKVEFLVSFYNNEISEKSEIFDDQFSVERPDGSNFTLKIRSTKLEDSAMYFCASRMWGIDTGELFFGEGSRLTVL.

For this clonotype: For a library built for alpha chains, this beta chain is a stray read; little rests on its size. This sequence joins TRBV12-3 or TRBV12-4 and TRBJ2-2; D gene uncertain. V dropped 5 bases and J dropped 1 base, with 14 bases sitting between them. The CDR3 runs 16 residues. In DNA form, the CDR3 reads TGTGCCAGCAGTCAGGTAGCCCTGGGGAACACCGGGGAGCTGTTTTTT. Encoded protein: CASSQVALGNTGELFF.

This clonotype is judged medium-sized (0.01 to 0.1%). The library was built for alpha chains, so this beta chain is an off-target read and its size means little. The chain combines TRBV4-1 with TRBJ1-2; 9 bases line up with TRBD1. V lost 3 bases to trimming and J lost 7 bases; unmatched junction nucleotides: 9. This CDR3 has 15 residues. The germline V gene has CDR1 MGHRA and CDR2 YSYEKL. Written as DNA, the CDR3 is TGCGCCAGCAGCCAGGTGGGACAGGGAGAAGCTGGCTACACCTTC. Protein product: CASSQVGQGEAGYTF.

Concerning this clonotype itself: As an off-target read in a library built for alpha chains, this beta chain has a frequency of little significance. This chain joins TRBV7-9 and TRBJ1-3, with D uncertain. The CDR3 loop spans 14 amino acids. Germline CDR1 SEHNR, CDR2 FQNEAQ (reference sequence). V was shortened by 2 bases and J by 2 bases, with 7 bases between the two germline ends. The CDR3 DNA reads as TGTGCCAGCAGCTTAACGGGAACTGGAAACACCATATATTTT. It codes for CASSLTGTGNTIYF. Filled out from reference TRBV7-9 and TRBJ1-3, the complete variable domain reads DTGVSQNPRHKITKRGQNVTFRCDPISEHNRLYWYRQTLGQGPEFLTYFQNEAQLEKSRLLSDRFSAERPKGSFSTLEIQRTEQGDSAMYLCASSLTGTGNTIYFGEGSWLTVV.

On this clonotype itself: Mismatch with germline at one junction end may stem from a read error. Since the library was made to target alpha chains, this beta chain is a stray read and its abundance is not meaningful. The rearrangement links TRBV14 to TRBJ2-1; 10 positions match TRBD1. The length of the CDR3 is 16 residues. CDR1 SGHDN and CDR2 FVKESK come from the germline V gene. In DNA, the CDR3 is TGTGCCACCAGCCAGGCGTGGGGGACAGGGGTCAATGAGCAGTTCTTC. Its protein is CATSQAWGTGVNEQFF.

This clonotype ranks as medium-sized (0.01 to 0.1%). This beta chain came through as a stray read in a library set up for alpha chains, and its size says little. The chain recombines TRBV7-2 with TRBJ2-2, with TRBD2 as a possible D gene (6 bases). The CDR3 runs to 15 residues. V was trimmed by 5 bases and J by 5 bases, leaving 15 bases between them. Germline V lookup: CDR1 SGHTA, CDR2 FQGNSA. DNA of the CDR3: TGTGCCAGCAGCCCTCAAGGGGCGGGGACCGGGGAGCTGTTTTTT. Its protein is CASSPQGAGTGELFF.

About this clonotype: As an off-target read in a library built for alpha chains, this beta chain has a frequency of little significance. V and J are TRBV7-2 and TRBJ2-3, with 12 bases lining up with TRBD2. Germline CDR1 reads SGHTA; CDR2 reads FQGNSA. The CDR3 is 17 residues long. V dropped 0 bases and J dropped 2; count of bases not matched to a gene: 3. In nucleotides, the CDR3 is TGTGCCAGCAGCTTAGCAAGACTAGCGGGGGCCACAGATACGCAGTATTTT. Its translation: CASSLARLAGATDTQYF.